The sequence of this TCR beta chain was determined in a study of PD-L1 blockade in urothelial cancer. Study summary: Blood was evaluated 3 weeks (second dose) and 6 weeks after therapy began.

The V gene's germline CDR1 is LNHDA and CDR2 SQIVND (reference sequence). The CDR3 contains 14 residues. Losses at the gene ends were 6 bases for V and 9 bases for J; bases not matched to a gene: 7. This clone was counted between two and nine times. Sequencing was performed with immunoSEQ multiplex PCR; in TCRdb, only in-frame clones are kept and a portion is missing. The sample shows 45,000 to 55,000 clones, approximately 80% of them seen only once. Noted time point: pretreatment peripheral blood. Each patient gave between 1 and 8 samples of peripheral blood mononuclear cells, which were collected pretreatment and during treatment.

V gene TRBV19 combines with J gene TRBJ1-6, with 8 bases that match TRBD1. Sequencing was performed on PBMCs, taken around atezolizumab (anti-PD-L1) treatment. This clonotype was obtained from a man aged 50 to 59 with urothelial cancer. The CDR3: CASSNTGGASPLHF. As DNA, the CDR3 is TGTGCCAGTAGCAATACAGGGGGAGCTTCACCCCTCCACTTT.